A single T cell receptor beta chain is shown here with its context. These data are taken from a study of blood T cell repertoires in COVID-19. The overall study: Researchers got acute and convalescent COVID-19 samples from the United States, Italy and Spain. Sources were T cells, B-cell-depleted T cells, or PBMCs; the material itself was cDNA or gDNA.

How the authors handled the data: Amplification from reference gene primers served as the basis for estimated nucleated cell counts. Data came from immunoSEQ multiplex PCR; TCRdb stores just in-frame clones and leaves some out. The DNA gave D and trimming, while V, J and clone size come from that table. The table records fewer than 55,000 clones, roughly 86% of them present only once. Per the germline V gene, CDR1 is SNHLY and CDR2 is FYNNEI. V was trimmed by 6 bases and J by 3 bases, leaving 12 bases between them. This CDR3 region has 14 residues. This chain joins TRBV2 and TRBJ1-5; D call uncertain. The origin of this receptor is a man aged 50-59 years with active COVID-19. The sequencing input was peripheral blood. CDR3: CASRGPMDNQPQHF. CDR3 nucleotides: TGTGCCAGCAGGGGCCCCATGGACAATCAGCCCCAGCATTTT.